The entry below describes one T cell receptor beta chain. This clone was observed a handful of times. Its target antigen remains unknown. Per-base quality was not reported, and no clone a single base away is much larger than it. This sample's treatment or condition label indicates: randomized to nivolumab then ipilimumab (arm A) or the reverse (arm B). Prior DNA-damaging chemotherapy had not been received by any trial patient. On a FACS Aria II flow cytometer, live CD3+CD8+ cells that were negative for CD19 and CD56 were sorted from thawed PBMCs. Samples came from patients with melanoma in CheckMate 064, a randomized, open-label phase II trial of sequential checkpoint blockade. Peripheral blood mononuclear cells were collected by leukapheresis, purified with Ficoll-Paque, and frozen in human serum with around 9.8% DMSO. Purity of sorted blood CD3+CD8+ cells was verified at >95% immediately after sorting, followed by DNA extraction.

These data belong to a study of sequential checkpoint blockade in melanoma (dated by TCRdb to the late 2010s). About the investigation overall: Using 1:1 randomization, the trial assigned patients either to first-line nivolumab followed by ipilimumab (arm A) or to ipilimumab followed by nivolumab (arm B). Maintenance nivolumab came after both trial sequences. General study outcomes and caveats: The response-prediction model combining TCR metrics and mutation burden needs validation in larger, independent patient cohorts.

The immunoSEQ Assay was used to immunosequence TCRbeta CDR3 regions from genomic DNA. Before high-throughput sequencing, the genomic DNA was amplified using bias-controlled multiplex PCR. Regarding the original processing steps: To quantify the absolute abundance of each unique TCRbeta CDR3 region, the sequences were collapsed and filtered. Clonality, defined as 1 minus Pielou's evenness, was calculated using only productive rearrangements. A previously published method was used to identify clones with significantly greater frequencies in on-treatment samples than in baseline samples. TCRdb carries this immuneACCESS record with in-frame sequences only. Its versions omit some clonotypes, under half of them owing to an unresolved V gene in the studies checked, with the rest unexplained. V and J calls and clone size are given by that table; D and trimming were obtained from the DNA. In all, the sample holds about 18,000 clones, and 50% to 65% of those were seen once. Approximately 18% of the sample belongs to the ten largest clones.

Reading the germline V gene gives CDR1 MDHEN and CDR2 SYDVKM. V lost 3 bases and J lost 4 bases; the stretch between them is 10 bases long. The CDR3 runs 14 residues from the cysteine to the phenylalanine. Just the 42-base CDR3 DNA is kept, in frame starting at base 1. This TCR was sampled from a human donor with melanoma. Sample: CD8+ T cells sorted from blood (inferred from file names), taken from a patient given nivolumab and ipilimumab in sequence. The rearrangement joined TRBV28 to TRBJ2-1; the D segment cannot be called with confidence. The sequenced DNA: TGTGCCAGCAGTTTCACTGAGTCGTACAATGAGCAGTTCTTC. Translated, this is CASSFTESYNEQFF.